The text below deals with one T cell receptor beta chain. These data belong to a study of CD8+ T cells in alopecia areata. Treatment in this sample: oral pan-JAK inhibitor, 5-10 mg twice daily. The CDR3 contains 13 residues. Germline-derived CDR1 and CDR2 are SEHNR and FQNEAQ (reference sequence). The ends were cut back, 7 bases at V and 1 base at J, with 10 bases in the middle. Extracted RNA was reverse transcribed, and the resulting cDNA served as sequencing template. Only in-frame clones appear in the TCRdb table, and some are missing; sequencing was by immunoSEQ multiplex PCR. Of about 140,000 clones listed, approximately 90% are singletons.

The sequencing used CD8+ T cells sorted from blood, collected at week 4, from a patient treated with tofacitinib. This receptor was identified in a human donor with alopecia areata. The chain couples TRBV7-9 to TRBJ1-1; D remains unclear. CDR3 sequence (DNA): TGTGCCAGCACGGGTGTTGAGAACACTGAAGCTTTCTTT. Residues: CASTGVENTEAFF.